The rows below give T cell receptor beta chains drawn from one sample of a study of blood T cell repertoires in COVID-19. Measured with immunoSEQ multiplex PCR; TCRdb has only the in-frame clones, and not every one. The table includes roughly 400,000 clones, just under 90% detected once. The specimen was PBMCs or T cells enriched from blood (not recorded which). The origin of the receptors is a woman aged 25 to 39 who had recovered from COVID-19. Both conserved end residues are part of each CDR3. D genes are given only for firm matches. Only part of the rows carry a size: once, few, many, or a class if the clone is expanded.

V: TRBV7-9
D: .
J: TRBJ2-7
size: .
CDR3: CASSPRRRGHEQYF
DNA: TGTGCCAGCAGCCCGCGTCGCAGAGGGCACGAGCAGTACTTC

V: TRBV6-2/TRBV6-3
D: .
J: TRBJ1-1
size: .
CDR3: CASSPLGGARGNTEAFF
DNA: TGTGCCAGCAGTCCCCTGGGGGGGGCGAGGGGGAACACTGAAGCTTTCTTT

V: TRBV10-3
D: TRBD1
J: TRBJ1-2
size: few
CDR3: CAISESTQGWDGYTF
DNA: TGTGCCATCAGTGAGTCGACACAGGGGTGGGATGGCTACACCTTC

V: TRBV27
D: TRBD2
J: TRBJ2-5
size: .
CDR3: CASSLLAGGQETQYF
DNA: TGTGCCAGCAGCCTACTAGCGGGGGGCCAAGAGACCCAGTACTTC

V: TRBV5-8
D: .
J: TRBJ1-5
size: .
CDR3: CASSSLTGHSNQPQHF
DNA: TGTGCCAGCAGCTCCCTGACAGGTCATAGCAATCAGCCCCAGCATTTT

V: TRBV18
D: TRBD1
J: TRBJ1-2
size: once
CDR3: CASSSITGVSYGYTF
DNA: TGTGCCAGCTCATCAATAACAGGGGTTTCCTATGGCTACACCTTC

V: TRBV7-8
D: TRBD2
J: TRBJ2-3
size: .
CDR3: CASSSALAGGTDTQYF
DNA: TGTGCCAGCAGCTCCGCTCTAGCGGGGGGCACAGATACGCAGTATTTT

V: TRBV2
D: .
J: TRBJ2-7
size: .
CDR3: CASRIDAGFVDEQYF
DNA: TGTGCCAGCAGGATCGATGCAGGGTTCGTCGACGAGCAGTACTTC

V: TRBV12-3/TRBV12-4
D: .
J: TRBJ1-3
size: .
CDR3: CATGISSGNTIYF
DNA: TGTGCCACCGGGATTAGCTCTGGAAACACCATATATTTT

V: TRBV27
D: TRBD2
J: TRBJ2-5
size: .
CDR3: CASSLADPASGAETQYF
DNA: TGTGCCAGCAGTTTAGCTGATCCGGCTAGCGGTGCGGAGACCCAGTACTTC

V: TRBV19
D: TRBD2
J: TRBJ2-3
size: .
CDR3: CASSSTAGAVTDTQYF
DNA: TGTGCCAGTAGTTCCACAGCGGGAGCGGTCACAGATACGCAGTATTTT

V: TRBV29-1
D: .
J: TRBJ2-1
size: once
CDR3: CSVEAPSTAYNEQFF
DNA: TGCAGCGTTGAAGCCCCATCCACAGCATACAATGAGCAGTTCTTC

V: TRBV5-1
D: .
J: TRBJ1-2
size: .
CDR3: CASSFGVQGLVGGYTF
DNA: TGCGCCAGCAGCTTCGGCGTCCAGGGACTCGTTGGTGGCTACACCTTC

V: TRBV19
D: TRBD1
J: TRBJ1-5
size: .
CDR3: CASSIVTGGGYQPQHF
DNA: TGTGCCAGTAGTATAGTAACAGGGGGCGGGTATCAGCCCCAGCATTTT

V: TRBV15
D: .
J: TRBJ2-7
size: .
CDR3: CATSRADSLREQYF
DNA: TGTGCCACCAGCAGGGCCGACAGCCTCCGCGAGCAGTACTTC

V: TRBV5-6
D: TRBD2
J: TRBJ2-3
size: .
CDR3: CASSEGLAELLTDTQYF
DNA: TGTGCCAGCAGCGAAGGACTAGCGGAGCTCCTAACAGATACGCAGTATTTT

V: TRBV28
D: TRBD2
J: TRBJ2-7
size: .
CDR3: CASSLGGRAYEQYF
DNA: TGTGCCAGCAGTTTGGGCGGGAGGGCCTACGAGCAGTACTTC

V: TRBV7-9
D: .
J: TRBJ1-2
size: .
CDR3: CASSLADQQRGRDYGYTF
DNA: TGTGCCAGCAGCTTAGCAGACCAACAGAGGGGGAGGGACTATGGCTACACCTTC

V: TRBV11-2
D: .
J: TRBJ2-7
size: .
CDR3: CASSPRAGTALYYEQYF
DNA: TGTGCCAGCAGCCCAAGAGCCGGGACTGCACTTTACTACGAGCAGTACTTC

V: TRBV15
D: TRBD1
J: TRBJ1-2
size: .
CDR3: CATSRDTTGTYGYTF
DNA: TGTGCCACCAGCAGAGATACGACAGGGACCTATGGCTACACCTTC

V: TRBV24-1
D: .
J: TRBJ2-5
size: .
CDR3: CATSEPRASSGRQETQYF
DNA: TGTGCCACCAGTGAACCACGGGCTAGCTCCGGTCGCCAAGAGACCCAGTACTTC

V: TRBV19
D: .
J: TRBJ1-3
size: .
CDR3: CASTVYSRGYSGNTIYF
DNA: TGTGCCAGTACCGTTTACAGCAGGGGATACTCTGGAAACACCATATATTTT

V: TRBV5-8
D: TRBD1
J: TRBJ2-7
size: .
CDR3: CASILGGQGIEQYF
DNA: TGTGCCAGCATCTTGGGGGGACAGGGCATCGAGCAGTACTTC

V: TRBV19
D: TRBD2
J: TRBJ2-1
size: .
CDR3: CASSNLGLAGSYNEQFF
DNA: TGTGCCAGTAGTAACCTCGGACTAGCGGGGAGTTACAATGAGCAGTTCTTC

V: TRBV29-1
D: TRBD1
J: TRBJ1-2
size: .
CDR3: CSVQGARGYTF
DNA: TGCAGCGTACAGGGGGCGCGGGGCTACACCTTC

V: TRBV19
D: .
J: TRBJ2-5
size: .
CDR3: CASSMGGGQETQYF
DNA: TGTGCCAGTAGTATGGGGGGTGGTCAAGAGACCCAGTACTTC

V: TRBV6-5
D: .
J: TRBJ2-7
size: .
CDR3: CASSYGKDYEQYF
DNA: TGTGCCAGCAGTTACGGCAAAGACTACGAGCAGTACTTC

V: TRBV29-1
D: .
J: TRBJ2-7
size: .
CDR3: CSVQTRDMSYEQYF
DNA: TGCAGCGTTCAAACCCGGGACATGTCGTACGAGCAGTACTTC

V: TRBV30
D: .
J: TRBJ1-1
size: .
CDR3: CAWQKTGLNTEAFF
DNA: TGTGCCTGGCAGAAGACAGGCTTGAACACTGAAGCTTTCTTT

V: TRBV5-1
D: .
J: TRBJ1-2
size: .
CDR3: CASSLAGTPNYGYTF
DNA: TGCGCCAGCAGCTTGGCGGGAACCCCTAACTATGGCTACACCTTC

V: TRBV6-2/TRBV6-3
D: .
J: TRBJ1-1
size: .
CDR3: CASSYSSKAFF
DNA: TGTGCCAGCAGTTACTCGAGCAAAGCTTTCTTT

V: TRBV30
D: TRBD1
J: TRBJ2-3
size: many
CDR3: CAWNPSGGKDTQYF
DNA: TGTGCCTGGAATCCTTCAGGGGGCAAGGATACGCAGTATTTT

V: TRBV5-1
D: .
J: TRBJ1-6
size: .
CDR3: CASSAEGYNSPLHF
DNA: TGCGCCAGCAGCGCGGAGGGTTATAATTCACCCCTCCACTTT

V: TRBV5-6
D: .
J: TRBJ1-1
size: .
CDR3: CASSLGGGTEAFF
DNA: TGTGCCAGCAGCTTGGGCGGGGGCACTGAAGCTTTCTTT

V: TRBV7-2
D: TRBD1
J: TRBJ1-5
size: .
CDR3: CASTPRTGSNQPQHF
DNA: TGTGCCAGCACCCCTCGGACAGGTTCCAATCAGCCCCAGCATTTT

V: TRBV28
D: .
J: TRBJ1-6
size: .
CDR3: CASRRVGHGARLGNSPLHF
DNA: TGTGCCAGCAGGAGAGTTGGACACGGCGCGCGGTTGGGGAATTCACCCCTCCACTTT

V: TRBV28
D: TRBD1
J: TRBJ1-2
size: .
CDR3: CASSLDRAPYGYTF
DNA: TGTGCCAGCAGTTTAGACAGGGCCCCCTATGGCTACACCTTC

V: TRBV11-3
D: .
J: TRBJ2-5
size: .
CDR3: CASSLIFANDGISLQETQYF
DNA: TGTGCCAGCAGCTTAATCTTTGCAAATGACGGGATTTCCCTCCAAGAGACCCAGTACTTC

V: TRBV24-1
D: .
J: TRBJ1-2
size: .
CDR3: CATSDFSYGYTF
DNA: TGTGCCACCAGTGATTTTAGCTATGGCTACACCTTC

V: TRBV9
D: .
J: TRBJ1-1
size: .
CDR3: CASSVGQHTEAFF
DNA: TGTGCCAGCAGCGTGGGGCAACACACTGAAGCTTTCTTT

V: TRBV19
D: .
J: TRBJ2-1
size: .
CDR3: CASSITSGHSSYNEQFF
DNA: TGTGCCAGTAGTATTACCTCGGGACACAGCTCCTACAATGAGCAGTTCTTC